These T cell receptor beta chains were read from a single sample in a study of T cell responses to AZD1222 COVID-19 vaccine. The table came from immunoSEQ multiplex PCR; TCRdb's copy has only in-frame clones and leaves some out. The sample gives fewer than 130,000 clones, about four fifths of which show up once; approximately 5% is in the top ten. The sample consisted of peripheral blood, taken on day 0 of AZD1222 vaccination. Receptors were obtained from an adult in good health. Each CDR3 is given with its conserved first and last residue. The order of the fields is V gene, D gene, clone size, J gene, CDR3 protein, CDR3 DNA. D genes are given only for firm matches. For some rows the clone size is stated as once, few or many, or as a class when expanded; others skip it.

TRBV6-5	NA	NA	TRBJ1-5	CASSYSGRSNQPQHF	TGTGCCAGCAGTTATTCGGGAAGGAGCAATCAGCCCCAGCATTTT
TRBV5-1	NA	NA	TRBJ2-2	CASSLERLLSGGELFF	TGCGCCAGCAGCTTGGAAAGACTCCTGTCAGGTGGGGAGCTGTTTTTT
TRBV5-1	NA	NA	TRBJ2-5	CASSLAKGETQYF	TGCGCCAGCAGCTTGGCCAAGGGGGAGACCCAGTACTTC
TRBV5-1	TRBD1	NA	TRBJ2-1	CASSQGQGTYNEQFF	TGCGCCAGCAGCCAAGGACAGGGTACCTACAATGAGCAGTTCTTC
TRBV30	NA	NA	TRBJ1-5	CAWADPGVYSNQPQHF	TGTGCCTGGGCTGATCCTGGAGTTTATAGCAATCAGCCCCAGCATTTT
TRBV28	TRBD2	NA	TRBJ2-7	CASRPGLAYEQYF	TGTGCCAGCAGGCCGGGACTAGCCTACGAGCAGTACTTC
TRBV28	NA	NA	TRBJ1-4	CASSGSYATNEKLFF	TGTGCCAGTAGCGGCAGTTATGCAACTAATGAAAAACTGTTTTTT
TRBV6-5	NA	once	TRBJ2-2	CASSYRKAGELFF	TGTGCCAGCAGTTACCGGAAAGCCGGGGAGCTGTTTTTT
TRBV18	NA	NA	TRBJ1-3	CASSPQGDTIYF	TGTGCCAGCTCACCCCAGGGAGACACCATATATTTT
TRBV28	TRBD1	NA	TRBJ2-3	CASPGTGQYF	TGTGCCAGTCCCGGGACAGGTCAGTATTTT
TRBV7-2	TRBD1	NA	TRBJ1-1	CASSVDRVPNTEAFF	TGTGCCAGCAGCGTCGACAGGGTTCCCAACACTGAAGCTTTCTTT
TRBV7-2	TRBD1	NA	TRBJ2-7	CASSLAGGREQYF	TGTGCCAGCAGCTTAGCAGGGGGCCGGGAGCAGTACTTC
TRBV7-2	TRBD2	NA	TRBJ2-2	CASSPQRGTGELFF	TGTGCCAGCAGCCCACAGCGGGGAACCGGGGAGCTGTTTTTT
TRBV12-3/TRBV12-4	NA	few	TRBJ1-5	CASSRDEGPQHF	TGTGCCAGCAGCCGCGATGAAGGGCCCCAGCATTTT
TRBV27	NA	NA	TRBJ1-2	CASSFFYGYTF	TGTGCCAGCAGTTTTTTCTATGGCTACACCTTC
TRBV9	TRBD1	NA	TRBJ2-7	CASSVGGDRGPSSYEQYF	TGTGCCAGCAGCGTAGGGGGAGACAGGGGCCCCAGCTCCTACGAGCAGTACTTC
TRBV7-2	TRBD2	NA	TRBJ2-1	CASSLGSGGVYNEQFF	TGTGCCAGCAGCTTAGGAAGCGGGGGGGTCTACAATGAGCAGTTCTTC
TRBV6-1	NA	NA	TRBJ2-7	CASSERDNYEQYF	TGTGCCAGCAGTGAACGGGACAACTACGAGCAGTACTTC
TRBV7-6	NA	NA	TRBJ1-2	CASSADRGYGYTF	TGTGCCAGCAGCGCGGACAGAGGATATGGCTACACCTTC
TRBV23-1	NA	NA	TRBJ1-1	CASPHPVRETEAFF	TGCGCCAGCCCTCATCCTGTCCGGGAAACTGAAGCTTTCTTT
TRBV28	TRBD1	NA	TRBJ1-6	CASSPPGQGAHSPLHF	TGTGCCAGCAGCCCACCGGGACAGGGGGCTCATTCACCCCTCCACTTT
TRBV11-2	NA	NA	TRBJ1-2	CASSLNYGYTF	TGTGCCAGCAGCTTGAATTATGGCTACACCTTC
TRBV5-1	NA	NA	TRBJ2-7	CASSSQGTYEQYF	TGCGCCAGCAGCTCGCAGGGTACCTACGAGCAGTACTTC
TRBV9	TRBD2	NA	TRBJ2-1	CASSMISGSSYNEQFF	TGTGCCAGCAGCATGATTAGCGGGAGCTCCTACAATGAGCAGTTCTTC
TRBV28	NA	NA	TRBJ2-1	CASSVLGDPQFF	TGTGCCAGCAGCGTCCTAGGGGACCCTCAGTTCTTC
TRBV28	NA	NA	TRBJ1-5	CASSFGVGRGRVNQPQHF	TGTGCCAGCAGTTTTGGCGTGGGGCGGGGGCGCGTCAATCAGCCCCAGCATTTT
TRBV7-2	NA	NA	TRBJ2-7	CASSLMRDSGTLSYEQYF	TGTGCCAGCAGCCTCATGCGTGACTCAGGGACCCTATCCTACGAGCAGTACTTC
TRBV28	TRBD1	few	TRBJ1-2	CASRGQGALYGYTF	TGTGCCAGCCGAGGACAGGGGGCCCTCTATGGCTACACCTTC
TRBV3-1/TRBV3-2	NA	NA	TRBJ2-1	CASSQDLGRVYNEQFF	TGTGCCAGCAGCCAAGATTTGGGCAGGGTTTACAATGAGCAGTTCTTC
TRBV6-1	NA	NA	TRBJ2-6	CASSDRGSGANVLTF	TGTGCCAGCAGTGACCGTGGCTCTGGGGCCAACGTCCTGACTTTC
TRBV5-5	NA	NA	TRBJ2-3	CASSLSPIPLQADTQYF	TGTGCCAGCAGCTTGAGCCCCATCCCCCTACAAGCAGATACGCAGTATTTT
TRBV14	TRBD2	NA	TRBJ2-3	CASSLWGSGRLSTDTQYF	TGTGCCAGCAGCCTCTGGGGTAGCGGGAGGCTAAGCACAGATACGCAGTATTTT
TRBV28	NA	NA	TRBJ1-2	CASSLGRTESGYTF	TGTGCCAGCAGTTTAGGCCGCACCGAATCTGGCTACACCTTC
TRBV4-3	NA	NA	TRBJ2-2	CASSQEREGELFF	TGCGCCAGCAGCCAAGAACGCGAGGGGGAGCTGTTTTTT
TRBV28	TRBD2	few	TRBJ2-3	CASSLTFRLAGGHIENTDTQYF	TGTGCCAGCAGTTTAACCTTCCGACTAGCGGGGGGGCACATAGAGAACACAGATACGCAGTATTTT
TRBV4-3	NA	NA	TRBJ1-4	CASSQDRGGVYEKLFF	TGCGCCAGCAGCCAAGATCGGGGGGGAGTCTATGAAAAACTGTTTTTT
TRBV6-5	NA	NA	TRBJ1-6	CASIVSRDGNSPLHF	TGTGCCAGCATTGTCTCCCGGGACGGAAATTCACCCCTCCACTTT
TRBV6-5	TRBD1	NA	TRBJ2-7	CASSKSGTDYEQYF	TGTGCCAGCAGTAAGTCCGGGACAGATTACGAGCAGTACTTC
TRBV27	TRBD2	NA	TRBJ2-7	CASSSGGSIPYEQYF	TGTGCCAGCAGTTCGGGCGGGAGTATCCCCTACGAGCAGTACTTC
TRBV6-1	NA	NA	TRBJ1-1	CASSYRDTEAFF	TGTGCCAGCAGTTATAGGGACACTGAAGCTTTCTTT
TRBV19	NA	NA	TRBJ1-2	CASSPLDSLRNYGYTF	TGTGCCAGTAGTCCCCTGGACAGTCTTCGTAACTATGGCTACACCTTC
TRBV28	NA	NA	TRBJ1-1	CASKGNTEAFF	TGTGCCAGCAAAGGGAACACTGAAGCTTTCTTT
TRBV6-5	NA	NA	TRBJ1-1	CASSPRARWPEAFF	TGTGCCAGCAGTCCCCGGGCCCGGTGGCCTGAAGCTTTCTTT
TRBV18	NA	few	TRBJ2-7	CASSVDRVGGQYF	TGTGCCAGCTCAGTCGACAGGGTGGGAGGGCAGTACTTC
TRBV7-9	NA	NA	TRBJ1-6	CASTAGTRNNSPLHF	TGTGCCAGCACCGCCGGGACAAGGAATAATTCACCCCTCCACTTT
TRBV5-1	NA	NA	TRBJ1-6	CASSWGRDSPLHF	TGCGCCAGCAGCTGGGGAAGGGACTCACCCCTCCACTTT
TRBV3-1/TRBV3-2	NA	NA	TRBJ1-5	CASSQGAYSNQPQHF	TGTGCCAGCAGCCAAGGAGCATATAGCAATCAGCCCCAGCATTTT
TRBV7-2	TRBD1	NA	TRBJ1-1	CASSFVTGGDTEAFF	TGTGCCAGCAGCTTTGTGACAGGGGGAGATACTGAAGCTTTCTTT
TRBV10-2	NA	few	TRBJ1-2	CASQKQQGLSGYTF	TGCGCCAGTCAAAAACAACAGGGTTTAAGCGGCTACACCTTC
TRBV6-5	NA	NA	TRBJ1-2	CASMKTGTDYGYTF	TGTGCCAGCATGAAAACCGGGACGGATTATGGCTACACCTTC
TRBV11-3	TRBD1	NA	TRBJ2-1	CASSLTGVNNEQFF	TGTGCCAGCAGCTTAACAGGGGTGAACAATGAGCAGTTCTTC